This TCR beta chain was captured in a study of T cells in localized non-small cell lung cancer. CDR3 size: 12 residues. Germline CDR1 and CDR2: MDHEN and SYDVKM. Trimming pared 5 bases from V and 2 bases from J, leaving 6 bases between. Repertoires were generated with immunoSEQ multiplex PCR, while TCRdb's copy carries only in-frame clones and drops some. The profile shows around 70,000 clones, 84% of them singletons. The clonotype was recovered from a female donor over 55 with stage I lung adenocarcinoma. The material sequenced was peripheral blood, taken before any cancer treatment. The rearrangement links TRBV28 to TRBJ1-2; D is unresolved. CDR3 bases: TGTGCCAGCAGTCTGCAGAACTATGGCTACACCTTC. Amino acids: CASSLQNYGYTF.